The rows below give T cell receptor beta chains drawn from one sample of a study of identical twins. TCRdb re-called the 5' RACE reads with MiXCR, one entry per CDR3 protein. The sample lists 250,000 or so distinct CDR3 sequences, about 8% occurring once. These data were likewise used in another study, on yellow fever vaccine responses in identical twins.

The specimen sequenced was CD8+ T cells sorted from blood. These receptors were taken from a woman aged 18-29 years in good health. CDR3s include the opening cysteine and the closing phenylalanine or tryptophan. The order of the fields is CDR3 protein, V gene, clone size, J gene. A clone size is listed for some rows: how often the clone was seen (once, few, many), or a class if it is expanded.

CASSSETGLAGLLTQFF,TRBV27,NA,TRBJ2-1
CATSRGEAGANVLTF,TRBV15,many,TRBJ2-6
CSVVFSYHYGYTF,TRBV29-1,few,TRBJ1-2
CASSLALSTDTQYF,TRBV7-8,NA,TRBJ2-3
CSVERVTMNTEAFF,TRBV29-1,many,TRBJ1-1
CASSLRGSLGETQYF,TRBV5-1,few,TRBJ2-5
CASNQDFEGLAYHEQYF,TRBV2,few,TRBJ2-7
CASRDGLDTQYF,TRBV12-3/TRBV12-4,many,TRBJ2-3
CASSQGTGDEKLFF,TRBV3-1,many,TRBJ1-4
CASSLQGGSYNEQFF,TRBV5-4,NA,TRBJ2-1
CASERRGTYEQYF,TRBV3-1,many,TRBJ2-7
CSAGGQESYYEQYF,TRBV20-1,few,TRBJ2-7
CASSALAGPYRGEQFF,TRBV2,NA,TRBJ2-1
CASSFGSGGAVEQFF,TRBV12-3/TRBV12-4,many,TRBJ2-1
CASRPRASSYEQYF,TRBV28,NA,TRBJ2-7
CASSYPGLGDTQYF,TRBV6-5,many,TRBJ2-3
CASSDPWTSGSRSKETQYF,TRBV6-4,NA,TRBJ2-5
CASSLNDTQYF,TRBV12-3/TRBV12-4,few,TRBJ2-3
CASSYPSDSSYEQYF,TRBV6-2/TRBV6-3,many,TRBJ2-7
CASHGDGTSTQPQHF,TRBV6-1,once,TRBJ1-5
CASSLRQGEVSYEQYF,TRBV7-2,few,TRBJ2-7
CASSQDTGAGNTIYF,TRBV4-3,NA,TRBJ1-3
CASSLVSSGTDTQYF,TRBV27,few,TRBJ2-3
CASSPRDSDQPQHF,TRBV28,NA,TRBJ1-5
CATSRAGGYYNEQFF,TRBV15,once,TRBJ2-1
CSVESSDTQYF,TRBV29-1,many,TRBJ2-3
CSARALNSGSSYNEQFF,TRBV20-1,NA,TRBJ2-1